Listed below are T cell receptor beta chains from one sample, sequenced in a study of cytotoxic CD8 clonotypes in ibrutinib-treated CLL. Method: immunoSEQ multiplex PCR; TCRdb's copy keeps in-frame clones and lacks some. The sample carries roughly 300,000 clones, approximately 76% recorded once. Sequencing was performed on PBMCs, taken at disease progression, from a patient treated with ibrutinib. Receptors were obtained from a human donor with chronic lymphocytic leukemia. Both conserved end residues are part of each CDR3. D genes are given only for firm matches. The size entry is marked missing in some rows and otherwise reads once, few, many or a size class.

size	D	J	V	CDR3	DNA
.	.	TRBJ2-3	TRBV10-3	CAISRGSTDTQYF	TGTGCCATCTCTCGGGGAAGCACAGATACGCAGTATTTT
once	TRBD1	TRBJ1-4	TRBV27	CASTAGQDRGLEKLFF	TGTGCCAGCACCGCCGGACAGGACAGGGGGCTTGAAAAACTGTTTTTT
.	.	TRBJ2-3	TRBV7-9	CASSLGGGGTDTQYF	TGTGCCAGCAGCTTAGGTGGGGGCGGCACAGATACGCAGTATTTT
.	.	TRBJ2-7	TRBV4-1	CASSQDSSYEQYF	TGCGCCAGCAGCCAAGATTCCAGCTACGAGCAGTACTTC
.	.	TRBJ1-2	TRBV4-1	CASSQVATANYGYTF	TGCGCCAGCAGCCAAGTAGCGACCGCTAACTATGGCTACACCTTC
.	.	TRBJ2-5	TRBV5-6	CASSLVLTGAYQETQYF	TGTGCCAGCAGCTTGGTGCTGACAGGAGCGTACCAAGAGACCCAGTACTTC
.	.	TRBJ2-7	TRBV18	CASSPQSYEQYF	TGTGCCAGCTCACCACAGTCATACGAGCAGTACTTC
.	.	TRBJ2-2	TRBV7-2	CASSFGVNTGELFF	TGTGCCAGCAGCTTTGGCGTGAACACCGGGGAGCTGTTTTTT
.	.	TRBJ1-5	TRBV29-1	CSVQTADQPQHF	TGCAGCGTTCAGACAGCTGATCAGCCCCAGCATTTT
.	.	TRBJ1-2	TRBV6-6	CASSYSSGWEGYTF	TGTGCCAGCAGTTACTCCTCGGGGTGGGAGGGCTACACCTTC
.	TRBD2	TRBJ2-5	TRBV19	CASSPGLDRETQYF	TGTGCCAGTAGCCCGGGACTAGATCGAGAGACCCAGTACTTC
.	.	TRBJ2-7	TRBV6-5	CASSYQGVKNYEQYF	TGTGCCAGCAGTTACCAGGGTGTTAAAAACTACGAGCAGTACTTC
.	.	TRBJ2-5	TRBV25-1	CASSEGWGLVETQYF	TGTGCCAGCAGTGAGGGATGGGGGCTTGTGGAGACCCAGTACTTC
few	.	TRBJ2-2	TRBV18	CASSPQVFTGELFF	TGTGCCAGCTCACCACAGGTCTTCACCGGGGAGCTGTTTTTT
.	.	TRBJ2-5	TRBV19	CASSDLETQYF	TGTGCCAGTAGTGATCTGGAGACCCAGTACTTC
.	TRBD1	TRBJ2-5	TRBV11-2	CASSLLQGALIKTQYF	TGTGCCAGCAGCCTATTACAGGGGGCGCTGATAAAGACCCAGTACTTC
.	.	TRBJ2-5	TRBV5-8	CASSLGGVVETQYF	TGTGCCAGCAGCTTGGGAGGGGTTGTGGAGACCCAGTACTTC
.	.	TRBJ1-1	TRBV18	CASSPSTNTEAFF	TGTGCCAGCTCACCATCAACGAACACTGAAGCTTTCTTT
.	.	TRBJ2-1	TRBV5-8	CASSSRGLPSSYNEQFF	TGTGCCAGCAGCTCAAGGGGCCTACCAAGCTCCTACAATGAGCAGTTCTTC
.	.	TRBJ2-5	TRBV19	CASRGKGPETQYF	TGTGCCAGTAGGGGGAAGGGCCCAGAGACCCAGTACTTC
.	.	TRBJ2-3	TRBV7-9	CASSPRHPGVLNTDTQYF	TGTGCCAGCAGCCCCCGACATCCGGGAGTTCTTAACACAGATACGCAGTATTTT
.	.	TRBJ2-7	TRBV6-1	CASSEVGGWYEQYF	TGTGCCAGCAGTGAAGTCGGGGGCTGGTACGAGCAGTACTTC
.	.	TRBJ1-1	TRBV5-6	CASSPSYRETEAFF	TGTGCCAGCAGCCCGTCCTACAGGGAAACTGAAGCTTTCTTT
few	TRBD1	TRBJ2-3	TRBV18	CASSRGQGRADTQYF	TGTGCCAGCTCACGCGGACAGGGTAGGGCAGATACGCAGTATTTT
.	.	TRBJ1-2	TRBV9	CASSVETRGIPGYTF	TGTGCCAGCAGCGTAGAGACCCGCGGGATCCCTGGCTACACCTTC
.	TRBD1	TRBJ1-5	TRBV7-9	CASSLGQGYSNQPQHF	TGTGCCAGCAGCTTGGGACAGGGGTATAGCAATCAGCCCCAGCATTTT
.	TRBD1	TRBJ2-7	TRBV28	CASSLLAGGLYEQYF	TGTGCCAGCAGTTTGTTGGCAGGGGGCCTGTACGAGCAGTACTTC
.	.	TRBJ2-7	TRBV6-1	CASIIRGLSYEQYF	TGTGCCAGCATCATTAGGGGCCTCTCCTACGAGCAGTACTTC
.	TRBD1	TRBJ2-3	TRBV19	CASSPRDRGRDTQYF	TGTGCCAGTAGTCCCCGGGACAGGGGTAGGGATACGCAGTATTTT
.	.	TRBJ2-3	TRBV2	CASSEGIAFTDTQYF	TGTGCCAGCAGTGAGGGAATAGCTTTCACAGATACGCAGTATTTT
once	TRBD2	TRBJ2-3	TRBV9	CASTSVGSGRADTQYF	TGTGCCAGCACGTCCGTTGGTAGCGGGAGAGCAGATACGCAGTATTTT
few	.	TRBJ2-2	TRBV7-6	CASSLAGSRFPNTGELFF	TGTGCCAGCAGCTTAGCCGGGAGCCGCTTTCCGAACACCGGGGAGCTGTTTTTT
.	TRBD1	TRBJ2-1	TRBV27	CASSLTGGIWNEQFF	TGTGCCAGCAGTTTGACAGGGGGCATATGGAATGAGCAGTTCTTC
.	.	TRBJ2-7	TRBV19	CASSVQLRTEKGQYF	TGTGCCAGTAGCGTCCAGTTGAGGACGGAGAAGGGGCAGTACTTC
.	.	TRBJ1-2	TRBV5-1	CASSPDRPSYGYTF	TGCGCCAGCAGCCCTGACAGGCCCTCCTATGGCTACACCTTC